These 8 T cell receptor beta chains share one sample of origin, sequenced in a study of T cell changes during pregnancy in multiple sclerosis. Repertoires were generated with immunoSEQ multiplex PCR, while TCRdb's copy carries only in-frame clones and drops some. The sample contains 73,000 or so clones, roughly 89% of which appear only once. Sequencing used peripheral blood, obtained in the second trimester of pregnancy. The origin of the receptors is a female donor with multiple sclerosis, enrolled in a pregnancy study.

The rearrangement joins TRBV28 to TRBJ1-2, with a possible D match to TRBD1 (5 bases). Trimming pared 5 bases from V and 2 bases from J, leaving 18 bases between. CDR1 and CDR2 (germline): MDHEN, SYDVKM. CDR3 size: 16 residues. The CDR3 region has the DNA TGTGCCAGCAGTCGTCCGACAGTTCTAGCGAACTATGGCTACACCTTC. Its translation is CASSRPTVLANYGYTF.

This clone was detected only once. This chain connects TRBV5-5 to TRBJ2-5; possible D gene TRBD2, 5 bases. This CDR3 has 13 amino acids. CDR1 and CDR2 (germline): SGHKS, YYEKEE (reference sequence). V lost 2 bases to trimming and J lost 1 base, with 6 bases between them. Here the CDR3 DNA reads TGTGCCAGCAGCTTCACTAGCCAAGAGACCCAGTACTTC. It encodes CASSFTSQETQYF.

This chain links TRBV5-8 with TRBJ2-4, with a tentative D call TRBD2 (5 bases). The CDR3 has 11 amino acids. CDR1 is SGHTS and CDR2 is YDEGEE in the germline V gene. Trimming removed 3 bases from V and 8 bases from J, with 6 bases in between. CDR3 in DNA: TGTGCCAGCAGCTCCGGGGACATTCAGTACTTC. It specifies CASSSGDIQYF.

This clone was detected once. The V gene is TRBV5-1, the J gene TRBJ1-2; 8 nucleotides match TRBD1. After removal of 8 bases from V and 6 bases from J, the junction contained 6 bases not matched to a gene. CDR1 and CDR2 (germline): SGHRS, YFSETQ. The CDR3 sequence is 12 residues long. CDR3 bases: TGCGCCAGACCCACAGGGGGGGATGGCTACACCTTC. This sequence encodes CARPTGGDGYTF.

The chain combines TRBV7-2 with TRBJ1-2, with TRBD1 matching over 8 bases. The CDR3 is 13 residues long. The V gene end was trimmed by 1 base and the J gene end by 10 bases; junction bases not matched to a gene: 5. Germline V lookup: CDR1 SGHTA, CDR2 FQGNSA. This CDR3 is CASSLVQGVFYTF. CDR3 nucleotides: TGTGCCAGCAGCTTAGTACAGGGGGTCTTCTACACCTTC.

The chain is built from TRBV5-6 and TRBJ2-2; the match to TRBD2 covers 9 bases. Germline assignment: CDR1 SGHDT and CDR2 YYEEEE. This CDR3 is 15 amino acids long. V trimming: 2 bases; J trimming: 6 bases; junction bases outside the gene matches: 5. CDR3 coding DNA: TGTGCCAGCAGCTTCCGTGCGGGGGGGCCCGGGGAGCTGTTTTTT. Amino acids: CASSFRAGGPGELFF. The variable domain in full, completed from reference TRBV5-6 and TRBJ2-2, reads DAGVTQSPTHLIKTRGQQVTLRCSPKSGHDTVSWYQQALGQGPQFIFQYYEEEERQRGNFPDRFSGHQFPNYSSELNVNALLLGDSALYLCASSFRAGGPGELFFGEGSRLTVL.

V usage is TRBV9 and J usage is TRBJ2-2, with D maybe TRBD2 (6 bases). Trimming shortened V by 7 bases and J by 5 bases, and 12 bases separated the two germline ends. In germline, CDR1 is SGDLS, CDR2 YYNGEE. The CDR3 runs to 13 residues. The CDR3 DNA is TGTGCCAGCCGCATTGGGACTACCGGGGAGCTGTTTTTT. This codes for CASRIGTTGELFF.

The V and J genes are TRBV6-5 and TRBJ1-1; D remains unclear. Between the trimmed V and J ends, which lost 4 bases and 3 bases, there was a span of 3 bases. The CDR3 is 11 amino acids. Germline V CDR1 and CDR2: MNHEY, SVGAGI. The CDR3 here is CASSFYTEAFF. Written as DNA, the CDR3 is TGTGCCAGCAGTTTCTACACTGAAGCTTTCTTT.